What follows describes a single TCR beta chain. This entry comes from a study of tumor and adjacent non-tumor tissue in lung cancer. Study details: The cohort had about twelve adenocarcinoma, 2 squamous cell and 1 small cell patients. The patients, around 10 men and about five women, were about 30 to 76 with stage I to III disease.

This sample's RNA came from whole unsorted tissue. TCRbeta libraries were built with three rounds of nested PCR, modified from ARM-PCR. TCRdb processed the multiplex PCR reads anew with MiXCR; each CDR3 protein has one entry. The sample has 200,000 to 250,000 distinct CDR3 sequences; 71% are singletons. This CDR3 has 15 residues. Trimming cost V 6 bases and J 7 bases, with 19 bases left between them. The receptor comes from a man in his sixties with non-small cell lung cancer. This chain links TRBV12-3 or TRBV12-4 with TRBJ1-5, with D unresolved. The specimen was lung tumor tissue. Written as DNA, the CDR3 is TGTGCCAGCAGCACTCTAGTAGGGTTTGGGCAGCCCCAGCATTTT. Protein product: CASSTLVGFGQPQHF.